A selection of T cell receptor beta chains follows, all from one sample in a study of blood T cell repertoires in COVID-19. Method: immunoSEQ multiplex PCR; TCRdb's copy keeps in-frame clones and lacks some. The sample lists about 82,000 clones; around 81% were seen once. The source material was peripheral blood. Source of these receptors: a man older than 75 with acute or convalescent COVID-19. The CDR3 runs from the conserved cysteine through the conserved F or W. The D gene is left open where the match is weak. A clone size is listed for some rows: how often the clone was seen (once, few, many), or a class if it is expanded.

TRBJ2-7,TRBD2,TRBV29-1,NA,CSVGRTSSDEQYF,TGCAGCGTTGGGCGGACTAGCTCGGACGAGCAGTACTTC
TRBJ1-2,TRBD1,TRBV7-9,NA,CASSDQRQGAGGYTF,TGTGCCAGCAGCGACCAAAGACAGGGGGCAGGGGGCTACACCTTC
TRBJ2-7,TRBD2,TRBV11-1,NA,CASTPGLAGLYEQYF,TGTGCCAGCACCCCCGGACTAGCGGGATTATACGAGCAGTACTTC
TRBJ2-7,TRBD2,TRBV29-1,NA,CSVEGTSYEQYF,TGCAGCGTTGAAGGGACTAGCTACGAGCAGTACTTC
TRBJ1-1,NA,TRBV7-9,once,CASSIRGAKNTEAFF,TGTGCCAGCAGCATCCGGGGGGCGAAGAACACTGAAGCTTTCTTT
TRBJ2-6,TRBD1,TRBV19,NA,CASRSSSRGPPSGANVLTF,TGTGCCAGTAGGTCAAGCAGCAGGGGGCCACCCTCTGGGGCCAACGTCCTGACTTTC
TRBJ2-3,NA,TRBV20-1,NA,CSASRQASTDTQYF,TGCAGTGCTAGTAGACAAGCTAGCACAGATACGCAGTATTTT
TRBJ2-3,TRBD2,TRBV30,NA,CAWSEGLDGDTQYF,TGTGCCTGGAGCGAGGGACTAGATGGAGATACGCAGTATTTT
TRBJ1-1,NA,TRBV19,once,CASRVVQGRNTEAFF,TGTGCCAGTAGAGTTGTTCAGGGGAGGAACACTGAAGCTTTCTTT
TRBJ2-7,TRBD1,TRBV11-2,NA,CASSLELGTGTYEQYF,TGTGCCAGCAGCTTAGAGCTGGGGACAGGTACCTACGAGCAGTACTTC
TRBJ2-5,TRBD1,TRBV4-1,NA,CASSRKEGTGGETQYF,TGCGCCAGCAGCCGGAAGGAGGGGACAGGAGGAGAGACCCAGTACTTC
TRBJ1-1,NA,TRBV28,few,CASVLNSRGDTEAFF,TGTGCCAGCGTCTTAAACTCCAGGGGAGATACTGAAGCTTTCTTT
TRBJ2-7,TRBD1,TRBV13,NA,CASSHRGSSYEQYF,TGTGCCAGCAGCCACAGGGGGAGCTCCTACGAGCAGTACTTC
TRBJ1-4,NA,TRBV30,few,CAWALEGTNEKLFF,TGTGCCTGGGCGCTAGAGGGAACTAATGAAAAACTGTTTTTT
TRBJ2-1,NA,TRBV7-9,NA,CASSLVEAVLEFF,TGTGCCAGCAGCTTAGTCGAGGCAGTTTTAGAGTTCTTC
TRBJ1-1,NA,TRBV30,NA,CAWSVNNLNTEAFF,TGTGCCTGGAGTGTCAACAACCTGAACACTGAAGCTTTCTTT
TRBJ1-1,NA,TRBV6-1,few,CASSEMWALPEAFF,TGTGCCAGCAGTGAGATGTGGGCCCTCCCTGAAGCTTTCTTT
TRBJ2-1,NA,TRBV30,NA,CAWNGQISYNEQFF,TGTGCCTGGAATGGGCAGATCTCCTACAATGAGCAGTTCTTC
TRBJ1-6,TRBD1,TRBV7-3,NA,CASSLQGANSPLHF,TGTGCCAGCAGCTTACAGGGGGCTAATTCACCCCTCCACTTT
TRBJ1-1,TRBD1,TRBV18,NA,CASADRDGTNTEAFF,TGTGCCAGCGCGGACAGGGATGGAACGAACACTGAAGCTTTCTTT
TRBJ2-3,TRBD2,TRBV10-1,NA,CASSGGASGDTQYF,TGCGCCAGCAGTGGAGGGGCTAGCGGAGATACGCAGTATTTT
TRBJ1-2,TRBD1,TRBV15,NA,CATSRDLTGGNYGYTF,TGTGCCACCAGCAGAGATCTAACAGGGGGGAACTATGGCTACACCTTC
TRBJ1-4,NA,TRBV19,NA,CASSARGRQEKLFF,TGTGCCAGTAGTGCCAGAGGGAGACAAGAAAAACTGTTTTTT
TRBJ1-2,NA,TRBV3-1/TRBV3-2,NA,CASSQDRGRTNYGYTF,TGTGCCAGCAGCCAAGATAGGGGCAGAACTAACTATGGCTACACCTTC
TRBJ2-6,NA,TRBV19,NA,CASSILAGANVLTF,TGTGCCAGTAGTATTTTAGCTGGGGCCAACGTCCTGACTTTC
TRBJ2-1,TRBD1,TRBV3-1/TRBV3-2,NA,CASSPYHTSRQGLYEQFF,TGTGCCAGCAGCCCGTATCATACAAGCAGACAGGGATTGTATGAGCAGTTCTTC
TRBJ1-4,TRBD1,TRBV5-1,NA,CASSQEQGAGEKLFF,TGCGCCAGCAGCCAAGAACAGGGGGCGGGCGAAAAACTGTTTTTT
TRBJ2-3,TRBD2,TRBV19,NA,CASSGERGLSSTDTQYF,TGTGCCAGTAGTGGGGAGCGGGGCCTTTCTAGCACAGATACGCAGTATTTT
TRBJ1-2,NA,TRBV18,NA,CASSPSAGDGYTF,TGTGCCAGCTCACCATCGGCAGGGGATGGCTACACCTTC
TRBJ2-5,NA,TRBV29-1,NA,CSVSHTPKETQYF,TGCAGCGTATCCCACACCCCAAAAGAGACCCAGTACTTC
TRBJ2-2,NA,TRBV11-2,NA,CASSYRDTTGTGELFF,TGTGCCAGCAGCTATCGGGACACGACCGGGACCGGGGAGCTGTTTTTT
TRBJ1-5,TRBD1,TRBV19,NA,CASSLLDRGRKGNQPQHF,TGTGCCAGTAGTCTCCTCGACAGGGGGCGTAAAGGCAATCAGCCCCAGCATTTT
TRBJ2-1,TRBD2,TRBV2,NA,CASMKVLAGDSIF,TGTGCCAGCATGAAGGTATTAGCGGGAGATTCGATCTTC
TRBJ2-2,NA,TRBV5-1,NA,CASSLAGLTGELFF,TGCGCCAGCAGCTTGGCAGGGTTAACCGGGGAGCTGTTTTTT
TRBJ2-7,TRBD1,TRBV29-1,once,CSVIRGLPSYEQYF,TGCAGCGTTATCAGGGGGCTGCCTTCCTACGAGCAGTACTTC
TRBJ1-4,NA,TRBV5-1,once,CASSLTVRAYQNEKLFF,TGCGCCAGCAGCCTCACAGTGAGGGCATACCAAAATGAAAAACTGTTTTTT
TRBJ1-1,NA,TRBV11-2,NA,CASAEGVGTEAFF,TGTGCCAGTGCAGAGGGGGTTGGGACTGAAGCTTTCTTT
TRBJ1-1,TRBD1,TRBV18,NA,CASSPSTGNTEAFF,TGTGCCAGCTCACCTTCGACAGGGAATACTGAAGCTTTCTTT
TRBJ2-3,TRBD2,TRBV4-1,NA,CASSPNSGSSTDTQYF,TGCGCCAGCAGCCCAAATAGCGGGTCTAGCACAGATACGCAGTATTTT
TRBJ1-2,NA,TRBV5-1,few,CASSLTGRGYTF,TGCGCCAGCAGCTTGACGGGAAGAGGCTACACCTTC
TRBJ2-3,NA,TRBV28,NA,CASSLDMPTDTQYF,TGTGCCAGCAGTTTGGACATGCCCACAGATACGCAGTATTTT
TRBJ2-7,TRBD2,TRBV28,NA,CASSSGLAGGKFYEQYF,TGTGCCAGCAGTTCGGGACTAGCGGGGGGAAAGTTCTACGAGCAGTACTTC
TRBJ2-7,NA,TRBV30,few,CAWGQRYEQYF,TGTGCCTGGGGACAGCGCTACGAGCAGTACTTC
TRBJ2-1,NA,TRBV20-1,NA,CSARDWSEQFF,TGCAGTGCTAGAGATTGGAGTGAGCAGTTCTTC
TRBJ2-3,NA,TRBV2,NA,CASSAGLLGTDTQYF,TGTGCCAGCAGCGCCGGACTTTTGGGCACAGATACGCAGTATTTT
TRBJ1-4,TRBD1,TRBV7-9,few,CASSGRQGGANEKLFF,TGTGCCAGCAGCGGACGACAGGGGGGCGCTAATGAAAAACTGTTTTTT
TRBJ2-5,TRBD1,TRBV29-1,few,CSVIRQGKETQYF,TGCAGCGTGATTCGACAGGGGAAAGAGACCCAGTACTTC
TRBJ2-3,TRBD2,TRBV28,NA,CASRTSGSRYTQYF,TGTGCCAGCAGGACCAGCGGGAGTCGGTATACGCAGTATTTT
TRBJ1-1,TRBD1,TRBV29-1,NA,CSVDRGGSTEAFF,TGCAGCGTGGACAGGGGGGGGAGCACTGAAGCTTTCTTT
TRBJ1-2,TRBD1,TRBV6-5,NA,CASMPQGAFDYGYTF,TGTGCCAGCATGCCCCAGGGGGCATTTGACTATGGCTACACCTTC
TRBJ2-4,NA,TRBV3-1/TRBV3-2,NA,CASSQVNKNIQYF,TGTGCCAGCAGCCAAGTTAACAAAAACATTCAGTACTTC
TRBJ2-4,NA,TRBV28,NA,CASSLLAKNIQYF,TGTGCCAGCAGTTTACTAGCCAAAAACATTCAGTACTTC